The 2 T cell receptor beta chains in this list originate from one sample, sequenced in a study of vaccination and CD4 T cells after COVID-19. Noted treatment: roughly nine-day PBMC culture with coronavirus spike peptide pools or control peptides (ViraFEST assay). From the unexposed donor, CD4+ T cells were collected ahead of the COVID-19 pandemic (2011-2018). Scientists ran DNA taken from cultured CD4+ T cells through the Oncomine TCR Beta short-read assay for sequencing. Cultured CD4+ T cells were the source of extracted genomic DNA. In TCRdb, the PCR reads were re-called with MiXCR into one record per CDR3 protein. The repertoire consists of thousands of distinct CDR3 sequences, with roughly 28% occurring once and the leading ten covering around a quarter. These receptors are not linked to any known antigen. The sample consisted of CD4+ T cells from blood, cultured in vitro. These receptor sequences come from a human donor in good health.

This clonotype has a handful of counts. The chain couples TRBV28 to TRBJ2-6; D unresolved. Germline V gene sequence: CDR1 MDHEN, CDR2 SYDVKM. This CDR3 is built from 14 residues. Trimming shortened V by 1 base and J by 4 bases, and 5 bases separated the two germline ends. The CDR3 bases are TGTGCCAGCAGTTTATCCTTCGGGGCCAACGTCCTGACTTTC. Protein: CASSLSFGANVLTF. Together with reference TRBV28 and TRBJ2-6, the CDR3 gives the full variable domain: DVKVTQSSRYLVKRTGEKVFLECVQDMDHENMFWYRQDPGLGLRLIYFSYDVKMKEKGDIPEGYSVSREKKERFSLILESASTNQTSMYLCASSLSFGANVLTFGAGSRLTVL.

This clonotype appeared a few times. The chain combines TRBV7-3 with TRBJ2-5; 9 bases are a match to TRBD1. Germline V CDR1 and CDR2: SGHTA, FQGTGA. V trimming: 4 bases; J trimming: 3 bases; junction bases outside the gene matches: 3. This CDR3 has 14 residues. The CDR3 protein is CASSSTGGKETQYF. DNA of the CDR3: TGTGCCAGCAGCTCCACAGGGGGCAAAGAGACCCAGTACTTC.